This record concerns one T cell receptor (beta chain) sequence. In its sample, this clonotype was seen a few times. Its antigen is unknown. No base-level quality is on record; no much larger clone is a single base apart. In the germline V gene, CDR1 corresponds to MGHDK and CDR2 to SYGVNS. The germline ends are 7 bases apart after V is trimmed by 4 bases and J by 9 bases. The CDR3 has 11 amino acids, counting the end cysteine and phenylalanine. Only the CDR3 portion is preserved as DNA: 33 bases, with reading frame beginning at the first base. The library was made by multiplex PCR. The sample was run on an Illumina HiSeq 4000. CDR3 regions were amplified by Arm-PCR with iRepertoire HTBI primers to construct TCR beta libraries. Gel purification was performed on PCR products prior to sequencing. The original methods were these. A total of around 59 TRBV and about 13 TRBJ segments were identified across samples and were used for gene usage analysis of CDR3 amino acid clonotypes. Filtered high-quality paired reads were merged into contigs using COPE and FqMerger. Contigs were aligned with BLAST to IMGT TRBV, TRBD and TRBJ reference genes, and CDR3 was defined per IMGT. Any clonotype with a frequency above 0.1% was classified as a highly expanded clone. Repertoire diversity was measured by Shannon entropy, and V-J evenness by the Gini coefficient. A clonotype was considered public if more than one individual shared it. The raw public reads went through TCRdb reprocessing: fastp at Q25, MiXCR clone calling, in-frame beta chains kept. One record per CDR3 amino acid sequence lists the most common genes and DNA. Here the V and J calls rest on TCRdb's processing, not on the authors' analysis. The table for this sample lists around 450,000 distinct CDR3 sequences; under 15% of them were counted only once. The top ten clones comprise 16% of the sample.

The data belong to a study of regulatory T cells in long-lasting Graves disease listed by TCRdb under 2021. A note on the overall study: Antithyroid drugs had been taken for less than 3 months by newly diagnosed Graves' disease patients. Persistent Graves' disease patients were compared with newly diagnosed Graves' disease patients by peripheral blood TCR sequencing and RNA sequencing. The study was conducted in China and was registered as a clinical trial. A total of around 35 samples underwent TCR sequencing: some 13 from persistent and around 20 from newly diagnosed Graves' disease patients. Overall study results and their limits: Sequencing and analysis were limited to the TCR beta chain. The small sample size was acknowledged by the authors as a limitation that may reduce accuracy. The study examined only peripheral blood because the primary lesion, thyroid tissue, could not be accessed. Patients with persistent disease shared more public clonotypes (around 2,700) than newly diagnosed patients did (more than 900). Persistent disease showed preferential use of TRBV28, TRBJ1-2 and TRBJ2-5, whereas newly diagnosed disease favored TRBV20-1 and TRBJ2-1. Compared with newly diagnosed patients, persistent Graves' disease patients had lower TCR Shannon entropy and fewer highly expanded clones, which suggests clonal expansion.

Sample time point, as interpreted from the label and publication: newly diagnosed GD, antithyroid drugs for less than 3 months. RNA was extracted from PBMCs in TRIzol for both TCR sequencing and RNA sequencing. Graves' disease was diagnosed according to American Thyroid Association guidelines. The patients came from an endocrinology department in Xi'an, China. Each patient gave approximately 9.7 milliliters of peripheral blood, collected in an EDTA anticoagulant tube. Ficoll Paque Plus density gradient separation was used to isolate PBMCs, and no additional T cell sorting was done. An Agilent 2100 Bioanalyzer and agarose gel were used to check RNA quality, while a NanoDrop 2000 measured RNA concentration. The data were also submitted as part of a second study, on T cells in Graves' hyperthyroidism and ophthalmopathy. According to the second study: Graves' hyperthyroidism was defined as stable when no progression to ophthalmopathy occurred over 18 months of follow-up. The hyperthyroidism patients were between 18 and 65 years old and newly diagnosed, with a disease duration of less than 2 months. The study excluded patients with uncontrolled infections, other autoimmune diseases, pregnancy or lactation. Clinical symptoms, serum thyroxine and TRAb, thyroid ultrasound, and orbital computed tomography formed the basis for the diagnoses. The first round of RT-PCR for the TCR CDR3 was performed with the HTBI primer set and the Qiagen OneStep RT-PCR kit. Most expanded thyroid clonotypes (frequency above 0.001) were also detected in blood, suggesting blood repertoires may reflect thyroid immune responses. A 13 V-J signature model separated ophthalmopathy from stable hyperthyroidism, with about 90% sensitivity and about 81% specificity in cross-validation and 80%/75% in testing. In validation, the model predicted progression to ophthalmopathy a median of approximately 6.3 months before onset, with around 70% sensitivity and more than 72% specificity. To identify distinguishing TCR V-J signatures, a discovery cohort of 90 to 100 patients was used, comprising 43 with Graves' ophthalmopathy and around 57 with stable Graves' hyperthyroidism. Whether ophthalmopathy could be predicted prospectively was tested in an independent validation cohort made up of 18 to 20 hyperthyroidism patients plus 17 patients who later progressed to ophthalmopathy. The 90 to 100 discovery patients were randomly divided into training and test sets at a 7:3 ratio. In six Graves' hyperthyroidism patients, the study also compared T-cell repertoires from thyroid tissue with T-cell repertoires from blood. Once sampling was done, hyperthyroidism patients were given methimazole at a starting dose of 30 mg daily, whereas ophthalmopathy patients were given high-dose intravenous methylprednisolone. A second multiplex PCR round built the libraries, followed by size selection and purification. Paired-end sequencing of the libraries was performed with 100 bp reads on an Illumina HiSeq2000. SOAPnuke was used to process the raw data, with reads discarded if the reads contained adapters or uncalled bases, had a mean Phred below 15, or lacked an exact constant-primer or identifier match. High-quality paired reads were merged using COPE v1.2.5, and each unique nucleotide sequence was defined as a clonotype. Clonotypes were aligned to IMGT TRBV, TRBD and TRBJ reference segments using MiTCR v1.1. The analysis was restricted to V-J combinations with a frequency above 0.0001, which together covered just over 98% of the repertoires. The TCS score was defined as F50 (clonal expansion) divided by E x V (chaos), with BLOSUM62-based TCRdist calculated between CDR3 peptides within each V-J. Welch's t-statistics and random forest reduced 500 to 650 V-J features to 10 to 15, which were used in a naive Bayes classifier (R e1071). No statistical method was used to set the sample size in advance, and investigators knew the group allocation. According to the paper, TCR Vbeta CDR3 sequencing was carried out on more than 120 peripheral blood samples, which came from over 40 ophthalmopathy, approximately 78 hyperthyroidism and some 17 progressor patients.

The chain was built from TRBV25-1 and TRBJ2-1, with TRBD1 tentatively as D gene (6 bases match). This sequence was found in a woman aged 30 to 39 with Graves disease. Donor details come from another sample of the same person, matched by shared clones. The sequencing used peripheral blood mononuclear cells (PBMCs), collected at new diagnosis, from a patient treated with antithyroid drugs. CDR3 region: CASSVRGEQFF. The nucleotide sequence is TGTGCCAGCAGTGTCAGGGGTGAGCAGTTCTTC.